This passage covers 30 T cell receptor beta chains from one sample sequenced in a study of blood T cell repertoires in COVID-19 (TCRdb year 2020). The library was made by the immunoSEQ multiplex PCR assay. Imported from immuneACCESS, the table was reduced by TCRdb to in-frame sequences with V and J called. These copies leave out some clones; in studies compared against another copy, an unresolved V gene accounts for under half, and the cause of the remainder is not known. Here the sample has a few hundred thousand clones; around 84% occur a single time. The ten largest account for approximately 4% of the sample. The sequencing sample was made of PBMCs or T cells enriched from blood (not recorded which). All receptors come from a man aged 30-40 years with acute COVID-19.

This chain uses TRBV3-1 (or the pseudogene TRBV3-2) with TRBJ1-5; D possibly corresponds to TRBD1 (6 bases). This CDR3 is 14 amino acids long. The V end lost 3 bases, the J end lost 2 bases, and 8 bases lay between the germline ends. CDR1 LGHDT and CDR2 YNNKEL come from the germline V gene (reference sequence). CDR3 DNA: TGTGCCAGCAGCCAGTCAGGGGGCAATCAGCCCCAGCATTTT. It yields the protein CASSQSGGNQPQHF.

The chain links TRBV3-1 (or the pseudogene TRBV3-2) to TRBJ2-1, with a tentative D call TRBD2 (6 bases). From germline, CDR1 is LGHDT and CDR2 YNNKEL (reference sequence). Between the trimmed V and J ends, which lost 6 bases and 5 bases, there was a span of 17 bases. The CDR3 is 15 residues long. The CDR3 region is CASRGGRSRNNEQFF. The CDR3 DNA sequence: TGTGCCAGCAGGGGTGGGAGGAGCCGGAACAATGAGCAGTTCTTC.

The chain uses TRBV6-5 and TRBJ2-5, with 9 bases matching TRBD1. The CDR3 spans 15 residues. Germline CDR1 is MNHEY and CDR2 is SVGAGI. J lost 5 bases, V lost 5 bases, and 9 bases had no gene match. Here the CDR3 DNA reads TGTGCCAGCAGTCCTACGGGACAGGGCATGGAGACCCAGTACTTC. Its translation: CASSPTGQGMETQYF.

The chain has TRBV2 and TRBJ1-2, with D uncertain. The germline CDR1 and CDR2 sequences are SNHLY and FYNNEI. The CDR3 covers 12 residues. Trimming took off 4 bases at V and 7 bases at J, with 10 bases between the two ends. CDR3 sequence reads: CASSVSGIGYTF. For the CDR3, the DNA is TGTGCCAGCAGTGTGTCGGGGATTGGCTACACCTTC.

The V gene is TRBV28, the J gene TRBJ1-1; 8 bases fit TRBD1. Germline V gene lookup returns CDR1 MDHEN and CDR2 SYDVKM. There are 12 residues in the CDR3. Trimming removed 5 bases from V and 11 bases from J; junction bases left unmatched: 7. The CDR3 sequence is CASSLRTGSAFF. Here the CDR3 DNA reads TGTGCCAGCAGTCTTCGGACAGGGTCGGCTTTCTTT.

DNA of the CDR3: TGCAGCGTTGCAGGGCCGAACACTGAAGCTTTCTTT. This gives the protein CSVAGPNTEAFF. The chain couples TRBV29-1 to TRBJ1-1, with D possibly matching TRBD1 (5 bases). Germline lookup yields CDR1 SQVTM and CDR2 ANQGSEA. The length of the CDR3 is 12 residues. Trimming took off 4 bases at V and 1 base at J, with 7 bases between the two ends.

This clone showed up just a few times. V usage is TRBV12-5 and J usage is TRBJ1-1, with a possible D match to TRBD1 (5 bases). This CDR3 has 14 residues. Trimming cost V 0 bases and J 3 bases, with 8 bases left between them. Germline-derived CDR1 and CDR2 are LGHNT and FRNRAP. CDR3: CASGLVGRDTEAFF. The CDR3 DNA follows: TGTGCTAGTGGTTTGGTGGGGCGCGACACTGAAGCTTTCTTT.

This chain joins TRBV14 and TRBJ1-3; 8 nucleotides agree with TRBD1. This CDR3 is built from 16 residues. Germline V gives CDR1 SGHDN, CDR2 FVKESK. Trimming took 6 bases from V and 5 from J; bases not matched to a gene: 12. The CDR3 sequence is CASRQTGQDQRNTIYF. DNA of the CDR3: TGTGCCAGCAGACAGACGGGACAGGACCAAAGAAACACCATATATTTT.

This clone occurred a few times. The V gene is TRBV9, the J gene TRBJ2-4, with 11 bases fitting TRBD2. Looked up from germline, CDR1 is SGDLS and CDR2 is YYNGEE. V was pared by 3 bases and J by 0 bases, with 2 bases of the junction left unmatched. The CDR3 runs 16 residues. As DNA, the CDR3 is TGTGCCAGCAGCGCCACTAGCGGGGGAGCCAAAAACATTCAGTACTTC. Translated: CASSATSGGAKNIQYF. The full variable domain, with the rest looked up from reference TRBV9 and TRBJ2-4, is DSGVTQTPKHLITATGQRVTLRCSPRSGDLSVYWYQQSLDQGLQFLIQYYNGEERAKGNILERFSAQQFPDLHSELNLSSLELGDSALYFCASSATSGGAKNIQYFGAGTRLSVL.

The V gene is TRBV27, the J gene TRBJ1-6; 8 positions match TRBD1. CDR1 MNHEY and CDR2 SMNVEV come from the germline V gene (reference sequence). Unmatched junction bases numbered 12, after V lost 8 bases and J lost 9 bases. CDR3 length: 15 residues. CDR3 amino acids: CASHSLDRESSPLHF. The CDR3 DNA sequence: TGTGCCAGCCATTCTTTGGACAGGGAGTCTTCACCCCTCCACTTT.

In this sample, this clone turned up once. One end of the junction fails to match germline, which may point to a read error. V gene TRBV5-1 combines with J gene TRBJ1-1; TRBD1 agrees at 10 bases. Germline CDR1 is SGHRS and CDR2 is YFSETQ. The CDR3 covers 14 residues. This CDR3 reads CASSGGTGATEAFF. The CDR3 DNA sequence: TGTGCCAGCAGCGGTGGGACAGGGGCAACTGAAGCTTTCTTT.

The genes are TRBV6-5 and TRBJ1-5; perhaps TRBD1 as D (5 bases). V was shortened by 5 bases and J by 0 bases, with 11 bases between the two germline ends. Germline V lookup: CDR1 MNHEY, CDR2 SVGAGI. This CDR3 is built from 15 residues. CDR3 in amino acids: CASSPDSDSNQPQHF. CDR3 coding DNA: TGTGCCAGCAGTCCTGACAGCGATAGCAATCAGCCCCAGCATTTT.

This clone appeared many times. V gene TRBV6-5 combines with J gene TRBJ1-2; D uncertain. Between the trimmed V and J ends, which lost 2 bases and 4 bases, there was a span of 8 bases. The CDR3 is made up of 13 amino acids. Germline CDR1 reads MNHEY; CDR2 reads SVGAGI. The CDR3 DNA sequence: TGTGCCAGCAGTTACAACATAGCCTATGGCTACACCTTC. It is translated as CASSYNIAYGYTF.

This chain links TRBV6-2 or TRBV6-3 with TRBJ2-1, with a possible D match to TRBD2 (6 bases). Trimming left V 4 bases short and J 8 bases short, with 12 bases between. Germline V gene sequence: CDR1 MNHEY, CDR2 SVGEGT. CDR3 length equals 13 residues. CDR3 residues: CASSWDWPHEQFF. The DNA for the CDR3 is TGTGCCAGCAGTTGGGACTGGCCGCATGAGCAGTTCTTC.

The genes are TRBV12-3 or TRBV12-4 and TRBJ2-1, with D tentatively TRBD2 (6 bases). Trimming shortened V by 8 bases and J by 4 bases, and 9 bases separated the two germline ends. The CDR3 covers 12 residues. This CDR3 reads CASQRAYNEQFF. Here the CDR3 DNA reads TGTGCCAGCCAGCGGGCTTACAATGAGCAGTTCTTC.

The CDR3 region has the DNA TGTGCCAGTAGTCCTCGCCATGGCGGCTACACCTTC. It translates to CASSPRHGGYTF. V and J are TRBV19 and TRBJ1-2, with D uncertain. CDR3 length: 12 amino acids. V was shortened by 5 bases and J by 8 bases, with 12 bases between the two germline ends. The germline CDR1 and CDR2 sequences are LNHDA and SQIVND (reference sequence).

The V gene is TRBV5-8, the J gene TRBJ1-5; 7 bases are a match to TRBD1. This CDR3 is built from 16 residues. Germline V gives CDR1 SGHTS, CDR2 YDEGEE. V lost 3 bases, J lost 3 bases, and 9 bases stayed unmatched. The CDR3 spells CASSYTGTATNQPQHF. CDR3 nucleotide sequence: TGTGCCAGCAGCTATACCGGGACAGCTACCAATCAGCCCCAGCATTTT.

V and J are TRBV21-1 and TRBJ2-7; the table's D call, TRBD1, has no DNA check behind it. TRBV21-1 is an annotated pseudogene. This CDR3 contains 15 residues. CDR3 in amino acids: CASSTGTGGIYEQYV. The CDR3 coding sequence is TGTGCCAGCAGCACCGGGACAGGGGGGATTTACGAGCAGTACGTC.

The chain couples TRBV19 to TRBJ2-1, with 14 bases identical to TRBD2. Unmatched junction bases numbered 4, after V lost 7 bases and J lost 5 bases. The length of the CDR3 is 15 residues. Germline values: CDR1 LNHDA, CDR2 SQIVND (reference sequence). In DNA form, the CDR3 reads TGTGCCAGTACCCAGACTAGCGGGAGGGACAATGAGCAGTTCTTC. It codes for CASTQTSGRDNEQFF.

The CDR3 region has the DNA TGTGCCAGCGCATTGGGACAGGGCTATGGCTACACCTTC. As protein: CASALGQGYGYTF. The chain is built from TRBV6-5 and TRBJ1-2, with 9 bases aligning to TRBD1. The CDR3 is made up of 13 amino acids. CDR1 and CDR2 from the germline V gene are MNHEY and SVGAGI. V was clipped by 8 bases and J by 4 bases; unmatched bases: 5.

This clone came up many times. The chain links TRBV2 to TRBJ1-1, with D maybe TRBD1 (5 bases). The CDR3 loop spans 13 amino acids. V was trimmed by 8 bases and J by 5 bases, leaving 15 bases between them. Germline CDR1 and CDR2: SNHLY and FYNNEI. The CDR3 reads CASWLGEGTEAFF. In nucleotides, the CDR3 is TGTGCCAGCTGGCTCGGGGAGGGGACTGAAGCTTTCTTT. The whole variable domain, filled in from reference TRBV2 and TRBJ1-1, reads EPEVTQTPSHQVTQMGQEVILRCVPISNHLYFYWYRQILGQKVEFLVSFYNNEISEKSEIFDDQFSVERPDGSNFTLKIRSTKLEDSAMYFCASWLGEGTEAFFGQGTRLTVV.

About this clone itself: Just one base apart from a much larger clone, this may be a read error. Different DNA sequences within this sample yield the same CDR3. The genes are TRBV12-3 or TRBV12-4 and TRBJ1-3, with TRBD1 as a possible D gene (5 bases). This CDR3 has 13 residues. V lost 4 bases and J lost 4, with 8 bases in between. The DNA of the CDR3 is TGTGCCAGCAGTTCGAGGACAGGAAACACCATATATTTT. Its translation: CASSSRTGNTIYF.

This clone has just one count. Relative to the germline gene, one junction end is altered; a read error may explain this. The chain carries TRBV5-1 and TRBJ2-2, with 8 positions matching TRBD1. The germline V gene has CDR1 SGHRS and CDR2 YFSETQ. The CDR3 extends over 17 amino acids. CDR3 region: CASSLASQGADTGELFF. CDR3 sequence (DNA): TGTGCCAGCAGCTTGGCCAGTCAGGGGGCGGACACCGGGGAGCTGTTTTTT.

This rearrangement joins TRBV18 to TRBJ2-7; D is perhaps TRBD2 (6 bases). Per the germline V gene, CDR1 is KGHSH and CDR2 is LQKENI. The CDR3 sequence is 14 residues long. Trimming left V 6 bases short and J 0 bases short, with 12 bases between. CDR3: CASSRDSSSYEQYV. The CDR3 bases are TGTGCCAGCTCTAGGGACTCTAGCTCCTACGAGCAGTACGTC.

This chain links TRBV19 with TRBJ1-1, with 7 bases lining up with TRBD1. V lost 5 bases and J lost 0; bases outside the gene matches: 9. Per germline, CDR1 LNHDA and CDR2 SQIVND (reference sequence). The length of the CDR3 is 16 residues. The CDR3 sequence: CASSLRTGSMNTEAFF. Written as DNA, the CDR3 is TGTGCCAGTAGTCTCCGGACAGGTTCCATGAACACTGAAGCTTTCTTT.

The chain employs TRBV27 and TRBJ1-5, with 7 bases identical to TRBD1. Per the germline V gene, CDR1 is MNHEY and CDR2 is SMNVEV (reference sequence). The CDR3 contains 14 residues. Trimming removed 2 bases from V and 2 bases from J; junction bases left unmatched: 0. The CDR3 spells CASSLTGGNQPQHF. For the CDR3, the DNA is TGTGCCAGCAGTTTAACAGGGGGCAATCAGCCCCAGCATTTT.

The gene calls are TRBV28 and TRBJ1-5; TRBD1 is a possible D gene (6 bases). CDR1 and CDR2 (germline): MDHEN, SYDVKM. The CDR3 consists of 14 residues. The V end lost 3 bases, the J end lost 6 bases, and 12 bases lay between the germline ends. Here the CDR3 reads CASSLGGPSQPQHF. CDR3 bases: TGTGCCAGCAGTTTGGGGGGGCCTAGTCAGCCCCAGCATTTT.

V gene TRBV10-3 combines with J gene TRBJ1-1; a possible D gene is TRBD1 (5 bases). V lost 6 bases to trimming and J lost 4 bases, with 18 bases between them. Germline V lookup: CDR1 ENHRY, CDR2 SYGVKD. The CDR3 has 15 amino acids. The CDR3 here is CAISPAEGPGTEAFF. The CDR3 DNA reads TGTGCCATCAGCCCCGCGGAGGGACCGGGCACTGAAGCTTTCTTT.

The CDR3 DNA reads TGTGCCAGCAGCCATACGGACAGAGAGAACACTGAAGCTTTCTTT. Protein sequence: CASSHTDRENTEAFF. The V and J genes are TRBV3-1 (or the pseudogene TRBV3-2) and TRBJ1-1, with D perhaps TRBD1 (6 bases). The CDR3 totals 15 residues. V lost 3 bases to trimming and J lost 1 base, with 12 bases between them. Germline V gives CDR1 LGHDT, CDR2 YNNKEL (reference sequence).

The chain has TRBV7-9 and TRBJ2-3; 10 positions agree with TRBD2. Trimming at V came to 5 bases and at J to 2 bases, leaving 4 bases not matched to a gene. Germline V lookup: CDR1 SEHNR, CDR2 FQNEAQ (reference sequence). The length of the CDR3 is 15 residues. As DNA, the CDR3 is TGTGCCAGCAGCCCCGGGACTAGCGTCACAGATACGCAGTATTTT. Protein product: CASSPGTSVTDTQYF.